The sequence of this TCR beta chain was determined in a study of T cell responses to AZD1222 COVID-19 vaccine. Assay used: immunoSEQ multiplex PCR; TCRdb lists only in-frame clones, some missing. The repertoire holds roughly 190,000 clones, about nine tenths seen once, with 3.4% in the top ten. The CDR3 runs to 15 residues. J lost 6 bases, V lost 0 bases, and 6 bases had no gene match. The V gene's germline CDR1 is SGDLS and CDR2 YYNGEE. The sequence was collected from an adult who received the AZD1222 COVID-19 vaccine. The chain is built from TRBV9 and TRBJ2-1; TRBD2 aligns across 7 bases. The starting material was peripheral blood, obtained 28 days after the second AZD1222 dose. The CDR3 DNA reads as TGTGCCAGCAGCGTAGAAGGCGGGAGAAGCAATGAGCAGTTCTTC. Translated, it gives CASSVEGGRSNEQFF.